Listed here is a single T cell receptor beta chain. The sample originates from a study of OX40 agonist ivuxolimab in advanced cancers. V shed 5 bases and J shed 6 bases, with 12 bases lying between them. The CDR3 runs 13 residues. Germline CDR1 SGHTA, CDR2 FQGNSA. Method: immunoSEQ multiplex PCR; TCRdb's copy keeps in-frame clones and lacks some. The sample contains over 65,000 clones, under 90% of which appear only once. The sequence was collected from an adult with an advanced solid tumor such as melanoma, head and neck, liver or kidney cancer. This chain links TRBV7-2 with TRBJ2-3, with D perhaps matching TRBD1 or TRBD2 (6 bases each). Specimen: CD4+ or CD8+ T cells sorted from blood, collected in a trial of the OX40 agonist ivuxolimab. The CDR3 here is CASSGGRGDTQYF. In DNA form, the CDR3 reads TGTGCCAGCAGCGGGGGCCGGGGGGATACGCAGTATTTT.